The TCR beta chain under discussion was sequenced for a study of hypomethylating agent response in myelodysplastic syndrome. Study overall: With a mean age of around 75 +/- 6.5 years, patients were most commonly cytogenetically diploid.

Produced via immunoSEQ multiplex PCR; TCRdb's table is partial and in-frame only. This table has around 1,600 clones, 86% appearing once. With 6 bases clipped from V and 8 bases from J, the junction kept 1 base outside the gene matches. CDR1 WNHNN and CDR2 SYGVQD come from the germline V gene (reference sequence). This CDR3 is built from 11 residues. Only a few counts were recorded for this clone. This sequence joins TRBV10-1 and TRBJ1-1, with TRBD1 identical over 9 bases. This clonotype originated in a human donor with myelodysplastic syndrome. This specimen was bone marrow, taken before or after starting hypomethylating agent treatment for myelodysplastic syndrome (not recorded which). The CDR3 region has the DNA TGCGCCAGCAGCACAGGGGGCGAAGCTTTCTTT. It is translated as CASSTGGEAFF.